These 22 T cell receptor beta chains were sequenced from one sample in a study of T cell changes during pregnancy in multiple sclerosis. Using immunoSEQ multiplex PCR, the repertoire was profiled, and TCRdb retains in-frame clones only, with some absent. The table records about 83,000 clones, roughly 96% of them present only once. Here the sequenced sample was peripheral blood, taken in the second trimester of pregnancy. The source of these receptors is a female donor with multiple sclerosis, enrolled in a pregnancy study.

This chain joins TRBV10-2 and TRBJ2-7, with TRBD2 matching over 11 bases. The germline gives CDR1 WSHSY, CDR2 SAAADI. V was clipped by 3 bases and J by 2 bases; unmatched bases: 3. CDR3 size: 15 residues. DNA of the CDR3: TGCGCCAGCAGTGAAGGGACTAGCGGTACCTACGAGCAGTACTTC. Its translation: CASSEGTSGTYEQYF.

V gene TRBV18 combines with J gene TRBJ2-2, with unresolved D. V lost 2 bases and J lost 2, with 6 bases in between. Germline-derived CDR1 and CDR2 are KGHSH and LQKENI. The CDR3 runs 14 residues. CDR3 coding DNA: TGTGCCAGCTCACCATTACACAACACCGGGGAGCTGTTTTTT. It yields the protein CASSPLHNTGELFF.

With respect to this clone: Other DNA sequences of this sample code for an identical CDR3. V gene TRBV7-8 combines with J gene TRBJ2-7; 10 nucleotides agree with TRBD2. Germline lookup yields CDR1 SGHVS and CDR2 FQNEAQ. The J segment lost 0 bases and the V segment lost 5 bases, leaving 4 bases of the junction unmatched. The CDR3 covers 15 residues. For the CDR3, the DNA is TGTGCCAGCAGCCCCCGGACTAGCGGCTCCTACGAGCAGTACTTC. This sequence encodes CASSPRTSGSYEQYF.

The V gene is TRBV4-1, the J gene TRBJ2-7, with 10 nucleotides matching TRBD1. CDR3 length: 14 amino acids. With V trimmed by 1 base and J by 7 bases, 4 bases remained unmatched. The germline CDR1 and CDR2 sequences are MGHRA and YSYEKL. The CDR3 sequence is CASSQGTGGIEQYF. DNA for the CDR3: TGCGCCAGCAGCCAAGGGACAGGGGGTATTGAGCAGTACTTC.

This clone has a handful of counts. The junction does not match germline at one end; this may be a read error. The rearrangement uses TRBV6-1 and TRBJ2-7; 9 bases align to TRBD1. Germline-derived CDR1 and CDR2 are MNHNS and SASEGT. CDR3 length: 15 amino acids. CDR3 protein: CASSQAGTGFYEQYF. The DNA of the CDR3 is TGTGCCAGCAGTCAAGCCGGGACAGGGTTCTACGAGCAGTACTTC.

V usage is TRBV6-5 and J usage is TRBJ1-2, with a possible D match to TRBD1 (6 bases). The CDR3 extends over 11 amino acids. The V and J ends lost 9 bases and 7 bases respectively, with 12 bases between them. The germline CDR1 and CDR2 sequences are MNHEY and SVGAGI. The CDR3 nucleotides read TGTGCCAGTCGAACAGGGTTTGGCTACACCTTC. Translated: CASRTGFGYTF.

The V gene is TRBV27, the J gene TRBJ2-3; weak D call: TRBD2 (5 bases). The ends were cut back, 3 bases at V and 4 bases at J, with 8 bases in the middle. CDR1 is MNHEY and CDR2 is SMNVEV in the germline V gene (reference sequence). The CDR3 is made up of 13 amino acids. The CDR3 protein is CASSLTNADTQYF. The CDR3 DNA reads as TGTGCCAGCAGTTTGACTAACGCAGATACGCAGTATTTT.

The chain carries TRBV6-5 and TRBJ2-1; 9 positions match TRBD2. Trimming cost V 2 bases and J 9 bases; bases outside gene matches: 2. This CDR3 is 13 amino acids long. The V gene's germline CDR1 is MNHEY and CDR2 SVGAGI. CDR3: CASSYLLAGEQFF. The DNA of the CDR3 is TGTGCCAGCAGTTACCTACTAGCGGGTGAGCAGTTCTTC.

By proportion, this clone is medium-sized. CDR3 DNA sequence: TGTGCCAGCAGCTTGCAACCGGGACAGGGCTACAATGAGCAGTTCTTC. The encoded protein is CASSLQPGQGYNEQFF. The rearrangement uses TRBV7-2 and TRBJ2-1, with TRBD1 matching 9 bases. V was pared by 3 bases and J by 3 bases, with 6 bases of the junction left unmatched. The CDR3 runs to 16 residues. The germline V gene encodes CDR1 SGHTA and CDR2 FQGNSA.

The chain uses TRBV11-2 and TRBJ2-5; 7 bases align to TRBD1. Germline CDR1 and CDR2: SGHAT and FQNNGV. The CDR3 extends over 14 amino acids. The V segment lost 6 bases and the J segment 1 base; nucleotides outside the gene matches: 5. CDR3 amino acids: CASRKTGTQETQYF. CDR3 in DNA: TGTGCCAGCAGAAAGACAGGGACCCAAGAGACCCAGTACTTC. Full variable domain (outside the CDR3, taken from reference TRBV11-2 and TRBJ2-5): EAGVAQSPRYKIIEKRQSVAFWCNPISGHATLYWYQQILGQGPKLLIQFQNNGVVDDSQLPKDRFSAERLKGVDSTLKIQPAKLEDSAVYLCASRKTGTQETQYFGPGTRLLVL.

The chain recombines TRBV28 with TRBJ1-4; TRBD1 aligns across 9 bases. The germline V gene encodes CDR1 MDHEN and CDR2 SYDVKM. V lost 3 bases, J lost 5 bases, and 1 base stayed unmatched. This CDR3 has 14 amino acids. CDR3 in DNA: TGTGCCAGCAGTTTGACAGGGGGGAATGAAAAACTGTTTTTT. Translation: CASSLTGGNEKLFF.

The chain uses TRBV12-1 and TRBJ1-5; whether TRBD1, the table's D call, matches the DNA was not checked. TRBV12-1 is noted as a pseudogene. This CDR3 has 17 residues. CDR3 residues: CASSPEGVDREGQPQHF. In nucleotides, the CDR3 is TGTGCCAGCAGCCCCGAGGGGGTAGACAGGGAAGGACAGCCCCAGCATTTT.

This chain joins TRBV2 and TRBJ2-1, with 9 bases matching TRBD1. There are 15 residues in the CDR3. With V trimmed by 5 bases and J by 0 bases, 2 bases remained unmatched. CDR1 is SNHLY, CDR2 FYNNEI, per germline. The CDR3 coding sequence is TGTGCCAGCAGTCCGACAGGGGGCTCCTACAATGAGCAGTTCTTC. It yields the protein CASSPTGGSYNEQFF.

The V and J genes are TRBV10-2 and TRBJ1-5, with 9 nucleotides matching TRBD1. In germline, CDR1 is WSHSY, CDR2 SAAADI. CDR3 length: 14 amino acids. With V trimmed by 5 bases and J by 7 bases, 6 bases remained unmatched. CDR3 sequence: CASSPQGAGQPQHF. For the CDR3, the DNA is TGCGCCAGCAGTCCACAGGGGGCTGGGCAGCCCCAGCATTTT.

The CDR3 bases are TGTGCCAGCAGCAAAATCAGAGGGAGGACTAGCGGGAGGGCCTTACGTCACGAGCAGTACTTC. Its translation is CASSKIRGRTSGRALRHEQYF. The rearrangement links TRBV21-1 to TRBJ2-7; the table's D call, TRBD2, has no DNA check behind it. TRBV21-1 is described as a pseudogene. This CDR3 comprises 21 residues.

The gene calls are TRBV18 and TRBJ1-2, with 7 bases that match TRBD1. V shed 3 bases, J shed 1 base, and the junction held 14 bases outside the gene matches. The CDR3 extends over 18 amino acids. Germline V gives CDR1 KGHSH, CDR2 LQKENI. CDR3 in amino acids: CASSPLITIQGINYGYTF. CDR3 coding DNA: TGTGCCAGCTCACCGCTCATTACGATACAGGGGATTAACTATGGCTACACCTTC.

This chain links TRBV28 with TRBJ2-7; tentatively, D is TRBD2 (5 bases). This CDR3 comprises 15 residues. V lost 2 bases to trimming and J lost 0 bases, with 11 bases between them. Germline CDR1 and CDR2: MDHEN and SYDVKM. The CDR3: CASSLGLAISYEQYF. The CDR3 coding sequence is TGTGCCAGCAGTTTAGGGCTAGCCATCTCCTACGAGCAGTACTTC.

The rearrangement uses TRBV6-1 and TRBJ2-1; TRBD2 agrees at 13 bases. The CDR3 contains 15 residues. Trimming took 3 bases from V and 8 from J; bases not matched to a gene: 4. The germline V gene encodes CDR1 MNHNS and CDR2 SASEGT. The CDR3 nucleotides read TGTGCCAGCAGTGACGGACTAGCGGGAGACGATGAGCAGTTCTTC. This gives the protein CASSDGLAGDDEQFF.

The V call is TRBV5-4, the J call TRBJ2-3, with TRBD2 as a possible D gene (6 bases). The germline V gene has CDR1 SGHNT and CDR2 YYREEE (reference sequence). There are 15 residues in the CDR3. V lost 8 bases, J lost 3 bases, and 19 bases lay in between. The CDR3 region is CASSTQGLVTDTQYF. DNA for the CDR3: TGTGCCAGTTCGACTCAGGGACTGGTGACAGATACGCAGTATTTT.

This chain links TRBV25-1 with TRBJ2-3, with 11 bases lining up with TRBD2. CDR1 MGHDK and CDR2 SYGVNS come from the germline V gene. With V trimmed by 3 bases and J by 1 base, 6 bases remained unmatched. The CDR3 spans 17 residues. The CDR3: CASSELGTSGRTDTQYF. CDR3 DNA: TGTGCCAGCAGTGAGTTGGGGACTAGCGGCCGCACAGATACGCAGTATTTT.

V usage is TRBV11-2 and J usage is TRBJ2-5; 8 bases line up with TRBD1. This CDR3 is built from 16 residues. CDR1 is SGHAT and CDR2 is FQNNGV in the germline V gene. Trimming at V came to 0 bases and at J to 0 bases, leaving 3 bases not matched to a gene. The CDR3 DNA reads TGTGCCAGCAGCTTAGAGGACAGGGCGTACCAAGAGACCCAGTACTTC. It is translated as CASSLEDRAYQETQYF. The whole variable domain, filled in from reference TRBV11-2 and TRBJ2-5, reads EAGVAQSPRYKIIEKRQSVAFWCNPISGHATLYWYQQILGQGPKLLIQFQNNGVVDDSQLPKDRFSAERLKGVDSTLKIQPAKLEDSAVYLCASSLEDRAYQETQYFGPGTRLLVL.

The CDR3 DNA reads TGCGCCAGCAGCCAAGTAGGGGGCAATGAGCAGTTCTTC. It codes for CASSQVGGNEQFF. The chain has TRBV4-1 and TRBJ2-1; D perhaps matches TRBD1 (6 bases). Germline assignment: CDR1 MGHRA and CDR2 YSYEKL. Trimming left V 1 base short and J 6 bases short, with 7 bases between. This CDR3 region has 13 residues.